This T cell receptor beta chain was observed in a study of CD8+CD57+ T cells in acquired aplastic anemia. Trimming stripped 3 bases from V and 0 bases from J, with 8 bases between. The CDR3 extends over 13 amino acids. CDR1 and CDR2 from the germline V gene are DFQATT and SNEGSKA (reference sequence). TCR beta VDJ and CDR3 profiles were obtained from a genomic DNA template. In TCRdb, the reads were re-called with MiXCR into one record per CDR3 protein. The sample holds 55,000 to 80,000 distinct CDR3 sequences; under 65% are singletons and the top ten take about 8.3%. Material for sequencing was sorted CD4+, CD8+, or CD8+CD57+ T cells (not recorded which) from PBMCs. V gene TRBV20-1 combines with J gene TRBJ1-1, with D perhaps matching TRBD1 (5 bases). This TCR came from a human donor in good health, serving as a control. This CDR3 reads CSASPTVNTEAFF. The CDR3 nucleotides read TGCAGTGCTAGTCCGACAGTGAACACTGAAGCTTTCTTT.